This T cell receptor (beta chain) was found in a study of cytomegalovirus exposure and HLA in healthy donors. Points from the study as a whole: Most observed TCR sequences were rare, whereas some public TCRs were detected in many donors. A list of around 150 TCR beta chains associated with cytomegalovirus was given.

V gave up 0 bases and J gave up 5 bases, with 17 bases separating them. The CDR3 has 15 residues. CDR1 GTSNPN and CDR2 SVGIG come from the germline V gene (reference sequence). This clone was seen only once. Antigen unknown. TCRdb's table, derived via immunoSEQ multiplex PCR, lists solely in-frame clones and lacks some. The sample has 110,000 or so clones, approximately 88% seen once. This sequence originates from a man younger than 35 in good health and CMV-seronegative. This chain joins TRBV30 and TRBJ2-7; tentative D call: TRBD1 (6 bases). The source material was PBMCs. Written as DNA, the CDR3 is TGTGCCTGGAGTGTACTTAGGACAGTAACCGACGAGCAGTACTTC. It encodes CAWSVLRTVTDEQYF.